This T cell receptor (beta chain) was identified during a study of blood T cell repertoires in COVID-19 (dated by TCRdb to 2018 to 2021). Regarding the study in general: Samples covering the acute and convalescent phases of COVID-19 were provided by collaborators in the United States, Italy and Spain. The prospective study material was composed of cDNA or gDNA derived from T cells, B-cell-depleted T cells, or PBMCs. The dataset comprised deeply sampled blood TCRbeta repertoires from subjects exposed to, actively infected with, or recovered from COVID-19. The repertoires were released in a freely available public database meant as a resource for research on the immune response to SARS-CoV-2. The samples were drawn from the first 160 participants of the ongoing ImmuneRACE study and from 1,254 subjects provided by 6 global collaborators. A de-identified subject ID, COVID-19 status, age in years and sex were almost always included in the sample metadata. Where available, HLA class I and class II types were obtained from metadata supplied by the sample provider rather than from assay-based typing.

A word on this clone: The specificity of this receptor is unknown. No much larger clone exists at a distance of one base, and base qualities are not known.

TCRbeta CDR3 regions were amplified from genomic DNA using the immunoSEQ Assay, a bias-controlled multiplex PCR. In the authors' own workflow: The number of nucleated cells in each sample was estimated by amplification of reference gene primers within the assay. To quantify the absolute abundance of each unique TCRbeta CDR3 rearrangement, sequence reads were collapsed and filtered. For each sample, productive Simpson clonality was calculated by taking the square root of Simpson's diversity index across productive rearrangements. TCRdb obtained this table from immuneACCESS and retained in-frame rearrangements with V and J assigned. These tables miss some clones; where compared with another copy, unresolved V genes account for less than half of the shortfall, and the remainder is unexplained. That table supplies the V and J calls and clone size; D and trimming were determined from the DNA. This sample is represented by 55,000 or so clones; around 80% of them were singletons. About a fifth of the sample is held by the ten biggest clonotypes.

General findings and caveats noted by the study authors: How much clinical and demographic metadata was included differed by source and by participant, and the metadata was provided uncurated.

V lost 5 bases and J lost 7 bases, and the count of bases not matched to a germline gene is 10. From the germline V gene, CDR1 is LGHNT and CDR2 is FRNRAP. The CDR3 holds 15 amino acids from the cysteine to the phenylalanine. Only the CDR3 region is kept as DNA, spanning 45 bases read in frame from base 1. At one collaborating source in Seattle, patients were enrolled during active infection and were followed longitudinally through the course of disease. Each collaborating institution followed its own protocols to collect whole blood in K2EDTA tubes. For TCRbeta analysis, collaborators shipped samples as frozen whole blood, isolated PBMCs, or DNA extracted from either of those sample types.

This TCR derives from a man younger than 45 with COVID-19, enrolled during active disease. The V and J segments used are TRBV12-5 and TRBJ2-1; TRBD2 lines up with 8 middle nucleotides. The sequencing sample was made of peripheral blood. CDR3 loop: CASGPPSGRWNEQFF. The sequenced DNA: TGTGCTAGTGGTCCCCCCAGCGGGAGATGGAATGAGCAGTTCTTC.